This T cell receptor (beta chain) comes out of a study of OX40 agonist ivuxolimab in advanced cancers. For the study at large: Each patient was given ivuxolimab into a vein every 2 weeks, at 0.01 to 10 mg/kg.

Samples of blood were obtained at baseline, on cycle 4 day 1, and on cycle 7 day 1. Study conclusions and caveats: Normalized T-cell clonal expansion was also low in some nonresponders.

The CDR3 loop spans 15 amino acids. V lost 5 bases, J lost 4 bases, and 17 bases lay in between. Looked up from germline, CDR1 is PRHDT and CDR2 is FYEKMQ (reference sequence). Generated by immunoSEQ multiplex PCR, the TCRdb table keeps only in-frame clones and is missing some. The sample carries tens of thousands of clones, around 86% recorded once. A word on this clone: As yet, its antigen is unknown.

The sequences come from CD4+ or CD8+ T cells sorted from blood, collected in a trial of the OX40 agonist ivuxolimab. The rearrangement joins TRBV13 to TRBJ1-2; a weak D match, TRBD1 (6 bases). The TCR originated in an adult with an advanced solid tumor such as melanoma, head and neck, liver or kidney cancer. CDR3 region: CASSPWTARAYGYTF. The CDR3 DNA sequence: TGTGCCAGCAGCCCCTGGACAGCGCGGGCCTATGGCTACACCTTC.